These 22 T cell receptor beta chains were all obtained from the same sample, sequenced in a study of T cell changes during pregnancy in multiple sclerosis. Method: immunoSEQ multiplex PCR; TCRdb's copy keeps in-frame clones and lacks some. The sample holds some 80,000 clones; approximately 88% are singletons and the top ten take approximately 0.88%. The specimen was peripheral blood, collected in the first trimester of pregnancy. These receptors came from a female donor in good health, enrolled as a control in a pregnancy study.

The chain couples TRBV5-1 to TRBJ2-2; a possible D gene is TRBD1 (6 bases). The CDR3 loop spans 15 amino acids. The germline V gene has CDR1 SGHRS and CDR2 YFSETQ. V was clipped by 1 base and J by 5 bases, with 12 bases between them. The CDR3 DNA sequence: TGCGCCAGCAGCTTGAGACAGGCCAGGACCGGGGAGCTGTTTTTT. Its protein is CASSLRQARTGELFF.

The V and J genes are TRBV5-1 and TRBJ1-2, with 8 bases lining up with TRBD1. In germline, CDR1 is SGHRS, CDR2 YFSETQ. Trimming at V came to 2 bases and at J to 2 bases, leaving 11 bases not matched to a gene. This CDR3 is 17 amino acids long. The CDR3: CASSLGQGKSFNYGYTF. For the CDR3, the DNA is TGCGCCAGCAGCTTAGGACAGGGTAAATCCTTCAACTATGGCTACACCTTC.

The chain is built from TRBV27 and TRBJ2-3; 7 bases fit TRBD2. There are 16 residues in the CDR3. The V gene end was trimmed by 5 bases and the J gene end by 6 bases; junction bases not matched to a gene: 14. Germline values: CDR1 MNHEY, CDR2 SMNVEV (reference sequence). The CDR3: CASSDQATSPHDTQYF. CDR3 bases: TGTGCCAGCAGTGACCAAGCGACTAGCCCACACGATACGCAGTATTTT.

V usage is TRBV19 and J usage is TRBJ2-7; 11 bases are a match to TRBD1. V gave up 5 bases and J gave up 2 bases; unmatched junction bases: 2. Germline CDR1 LNHDA, CDR2 SQIVND (reference sequence). The CDR3 runs 14 residues. DNA of the CDR3: TGTGCCAGTAGTCCGGGACAGGGGGCCTACGAGCAGTACTTC. Translating gives CASSPGQGAYEQYF. The full variable domain, in which reference TRBV19 and TRBJ2-7 provide the parts outside the CDR3, is DGGITQSPKYLFRKEGQNVTLSCEQNLNHDAMYWYRQDPGQGLRLIYYSQIVNDFQKGDIAEGYSVSREKKESFPLTVTSAQKNPTAFYLCASSPGQGAYEQYFGPGTRLTVT.

The genes are TRBV5-1 and TRBJ2-6; no clear D gene. V gave up 4 bases and J gave up 0 bases, with 8 bases separating them. The CDR3 extends over 15 amino acids. Germline CDR1 reads SGHRS; CDR2 reads YFSETQ. CDR3 sequence reads: CASSPVNSGANVLTF. CDR3 nucleotide sequence: TGCGCCAGCAGCCCGGTGAACTCTGGGGCCAACGTCCTGACTTTC.

The genes are TRBV5-6 and TRBJ2-1, with 15 bases lining up with TRBD2. Germline CDR1 reads SGHDT; CDR2 reads YYEEEE. The CDR3 runs to 17 residues. The ends lost 1 base at V and 7 bases at J; junction bases unmatched: 6. CDR3 nucleotides: TGTGCCAGCAGCTTGCCCGGACTAGCGGGAGGGGGTAATGAGCAGTTCTTC. Amino acids: CASSLPGLAGGGNEQFF.

The V gene is TRBV5-4, the J gene TRBJ2-7, with D possibly being TRBD1 (5 bases). Trimming removed 4 bases at V and 5 bases at J, with 13 bases between. The CDR3 covers 13 residues. In germline, CDR1 is SGHNT, CDR2 YYREEE (reference sequence). The CDR3 coding sequence is TGTGCCAGCAGCCCGCAGGGTTCCCACGAGCAGTACTTC. Translating it yields CASSPQGSHEQYF.

The CDR3 bases are TGCGCCAGCAGCTTATCGTCGACTAGCGGGGAAGAGACCCAGTACTTC. As protein: CASSLSSTSGEETQYF. The rearrangement joins TRBV5-1 to TRBJ2-5, with TRBD2 identical over 11 bases. The V segment lost 2 bases and the J segment 3 bases; nucleotides outside the gene matches: 6. The CDR3 sequence is 16 residues long. Germline CDR1 SGHRS, CDR2 YFSETQ.

V gene TRBV5-1 combines with J gene TRBJ1-1; D unclear. This CDR3 region has 13 residues. From germline, CDR1 is SGHRS and CDR2 YFSETQ. V lost 4 bases, J lost 8 bases, and 15 bases lay in between. This CDR3 is CASSATSGSEAFF. Written as DNA, the CDR3 is TGCGCCAGCAGCGCTACCTCGGGTTCAGAAGCTTTCTTT.

V usage is TRBV9 and J usage is TRBJ2-7, with no clear D. V lost 1 base to trimming and J lost 0 bases, with 14 bases between them. The germline V gene has CDR1 SGDLS and CDR2 YYNGEE. This CDR3 has 16 amino acids. CDR3 coding DNA: TGTGCCAGCAGCGTACATGAGACGAGGAGCTCCTACGAGCAGTACTTC. Its translation: CASSVHETRSSYEQYF.

The chain joins TRBV30 to TRBJ2-6; D is undetermined. Germline V gene sequence: CDR1 GTSNPN, CDR2 SVGIG (reference sequence). CDR3 length: 13 residues. Trimming took off 5 bases at V and 0 bases at J, with 5 bases between the two ends. The CDR3 region has the DNA TGTGCCTGGGTCATCTCTGGGGCCAACGTCCTGACTTTC. It translates to CAWVISGANVLTF.

The rearrangement links TRBV11-2 to TRBJ2-7; a weak D match, TRBD2 (6 bases). V lost 3 bases to trimming and J lost 4 bases, with 22 bases between them. This CDR3 has 17 amino acids. Germline CDR1 is SGHAT and CDR2 is FQNNGV. The CDR3, as DNA: TGTGCCAGCAGCTTTTTTGTTGCGGGAACCTTTACATACGAGCAGTACTTC. Translation gives CASSFFVAGTFTYEQYF. Complete variable domain (other parts from reference TRBV11-2 and TRBJ2-7): EAGVAQSPRYKIIEKRQSVAFWCNPISGHATLYWYQQILGQGPKLLIQFQNNGVVDDSQLPKDRFSAERLKGVDSTLKIQPAKLEDSAVYLCASSFFVAGTFTYEQYFGPGTRLTVT.

This clone occurred a few times. This chain links TRBV11-3 with TRBJ2-1; D remains ambiguous. V lost 5 bases to trimming and J lost 7 bases, with 12 bases between them. Germline lookup yields CDR1 SGHNT and CDR2 YENEEA. This CDR3 spans 13 amino acids. The CDR3 sequence: CASSHDSWNEQFF. In DNA, the CDR3 is TGTGCCAGCAGCCACGACTCCTGGAATGAGCAGTTCTTC.

This clone was counted between two and nine times. The chain combines TRBV28 with TRBJ2-7; 8 bases are a match to TRBD2. Germline trimming cut 4 bases from V and 7 bases from J; bases unmatched to any gene: 12. Germline V gene data show CDR1 as MDHEN and CDR2 as SYDVKM. The CDR3 is made up of 15 amino acids. The CDR3 spells CASSSRRREVREQYF. Written as DNA, the CDR3 is TGTGCCAGCAGTTCGAGACGGCGGGAGGTACGGGAGCAGTACTTC.

The rearrangement links TRBV6-5 to TRBJ1-3; D is undetermined. The CDR3 spans 14 residues. CDR1 and CDR2 from the germline V gene are MNHEY and SVGAGI. Trimming shortened V by 8 bases and J by 8 bases, and 19 bases separated the two germline ends. The chain's CDR3 is CASHPGLPSHTIYF. The CDR3 bases are TGTGCCAGCCATCCGGGGTTACCGAGTCACACCATATATTTT.

The DNA of the CDR3 is TGTGCCAGTAACCCATTACCAGGGGATAGCAATCAGCCCCAGCATTTT. This translates into CASNPLPGDSNQPQHF. The chain couples TRBV19 to TRBJ1-5; weak D call: TRBD1 (6 bases). The CDR3 is 16 residues long. Trimming cost V 7 bases and J 0 bases, with 16 bases left between them. Germline V gene lookup returns CDR1 LNHDA and CDR2 SQIVND (reference sequence).

CDR3 residues: CASKRLRGGRSTDTQYF. The CDR3 DNA follows: TGTGCCAGTAAAAGGTTGCGGGGGGGCCGTAGCACAGATACGCAGTATTTT. This rearrangement joins TRBV19 to TRBJ2-3; 9 bases map to TRBD2. CDR1 LNHDA and CDR2 SQIVND come from the germline V gene (reference sequence). CDR3 length: 17 amino acids. V was pared by 7 bases and J by 0 bases, with 11 bases of the junction left unmatched.

This clone was counted a single time. This rearrangement joins TRBV29-1 to TRBJ1-2; D is perhaps TRBD1 (6 bases). The CDR3 is 15 amino acids. The germline gives CDR1 SQVTM, CDR2 ANQGSEA. The V and J ends lost 0 bases and 5 bases respectively, with 16 bases between them. CDR3 in DNA: TGCAGCGTTGAAGATGTATCAGGGGAGTGGTATGGCTACACCTTC. Its protein is CSVEDVSGEWYGYTF.

This sequence joins TRBV7-2 and TRBJ1-1; weak D call: TRBD1 (6 bases). The CDR3 consists of 13 residues. The germline gives CDR1 SGHTA, CDR2 FQGNSA. The V end lost 5 bases, the J end lost 1 base, and 8 bases lay between the germline ends. The CDR3 DNA reads as TGTGCCAGCAGCGAGGGACAGAACACTGAAGCTTTCTTT. Its protein is CASSEGQNTEAFF.

The V call is TRBV5-1, the J call TRBJ1-2, with no clear D. V lost 4 bases and J lost 2, with 6 bases in between. Germline V gene lookup returns CDR1 SGHRS and CDR2 YFSETQ. The length of the CDR3 is 12 residues. The DNA of the CDR3 is TGCGCCAGCAGCCAGACAAACTATGGCTACACCTTC. Amino acids: CASSQTNYGYTF.

The chain employs TRBV30 and TRBJ2-7; TRBD2 matches 9 bases. Losses at the gene ends were 2 bases for V and 2 bases for J; bases not matched to a gene: 7. Germline V lookup: CDR1 GTSNPN, CDR2 SVGIG (reference sequence). The CDR3 runs 15 residues. Here the CDR3 DNA reads TGTGCCTGGAGTAGGGGGCGGGAGGGAACCTACGAGCAGTACTTC. Its protein is CAWSRGREGTYEQYF. The complete variable domain, with remaining parts taken from reference TRBV30 and TRBJ2-7, reads SQTIHQWPATLVQPVGSPLSLECTVEGTSNPNLYWYRQAAGRGLQLLFYSVGIGQISSEVPQNLSASRPQDRQFILSSKKLLLSDSGFYLCAWSRGREGTYEQYFGPGTRLTVT.

V usage is TRBV5-1 and J usage is TRBJ2-1; no reliable D call. Germline V CDR1 and CDR2: SGHRS, YFSETQ. The CDR3 runs 14 residues. The V and J ends lost 0 bases and 6 bases respectively, with 10 bases between them. CDR3 amino acids: CASSLVQEINEQFF. Here the CDR3 DNA reads TGCGCCAGCAGCTTGGTGCAGGAAATCAATGAGCAGTTCTTC. Full variable domain (missing parts from reference TRBV5-1 and TRBJ2-1): KAGVTQTPRYLIKTRGQQVTLSCSPISGHRSVSWYQQTPGQGLQFLFEYFSETQRNKGNFPGRFSGRQFSNSRSEMNVSTLELGDSALYLCASSLVQEINEQFFGPGTRLTVL.